This entry lists 32 T cell receptor beta chains sequenced from one sample in a study of response to subunit inactivated influenza vaccine. TCRdb called the RT-PCR reads again in MiXCR, with one record for every CDR3 protein. The sample carries under 550,000 distinct CDR3 sequences, 6% to 9% recorded once. Here the sequenced sample was PBMCs from blood, taken roughly 24 months after vaccination. Receptor source: a man aged 50 to 69 who received an inactivated influenza vaccine.

Only a few counts were recorded for this clonotype. This sequence joins TRBV9 and TRBJ2-2; a weak D match, TRBD2 (5 bases). Germline assignment: CDR1 SGDLS and CDR2 YYNGEE. This CDR3 spans 16 amino acids. Trimming took off 0 bases at V and 4 bases at J, with 13 bases between the two ends. The CDR3 region has the DNA TGTGCCAGCAGCGTAGGGGCTAGCACGGCCACCGGGGAGCTGTTTTTT. The encoded protein is CASSVGASTATGELFF.

The chain carries TRBV20-1 and TRBJ2-7, with TRBD1 as a possible D gene (5 bases). V dropped 7 bases and J dropped 3 bases, with 13 bases sitting between them. This CDR3 has 12 residues. Germline-derived CDR1 and CDR2 are DFQATT and SNEGSKA (reference sequence). The CDR3 DNA follows: TGCAGTGGTACAGGAAGTAGCTACGAGCAGTACTTC. It encodes CSGTGSSYEQYF.

This clonotype was picked up a small number of times. The rearrangement joins TRBV2 to TRBJ2-7, with TRBD1 as a possible D gene (6 bases). V was pared by 6 bases and J by 5 bases, with 20 bases between. The germline V gene has CDR1 SNHLY and CDR2 FYNNEI. This CDR3 contains 15 residues. The CDR3 DNA reads as TGTGCCAGCAGGGAGAGGTCAGGGGTAGGCAACGAGCAGTACTTC. Protein: CASRERSGVGNEQYF.

At least ten counts were recorded for this clonotype. This chain joins TRBV4-2 and TRBJ1-1; no definite D call. The V gene's germline CDR1 is LGHNA and CDR2 YNFKEQ. The CDR3 runs to 14 residues. Trimming took off 1 base at V and 1 base at J, with 7 bases between the two ends. The CDR3 here is CASSQVLRNTEAFF. DNA of the CDR3: TGTGCCAGCAGCCAAGTGCTGAGGAACACTGAAGCTTTCTTT.

The chain is built from TRBV6-5 and TRBJ2-6; D is undetermined. The length of the CDR3 is 15 residues. Germline-derived CDR1 and CDR2 are MNHEY and SVGAGI. V was trimmed by 1 base and J by 2 bases, leaving 6 bases between them. The CDR3 spells CASSYWSAGANVLTF. CDR3 nucleotide sequence: TGTGCCAGCAGTTACTGGAGTGCTGGGGCCAACGTCCTGACTTTC.

This clonotype was observed at least ten times. The CDR3, as DNA: TGTGCCAGCAGGGACCCTCGCGGCTACAATGAGCAGTTCTTC. Translation: CASRDPRGYNEQFF. The chain couples TRBV5-6 to TRBJ2-1; D is undetermined. Between the trimmed V and J ends, which lost 5 bases and 3 bases, there was a span of 12 bases. Germline V CDR1 and CDR2: SGHDT, YYEEEE. The CDR3 sequence is 14 residues long.

The V call is TRBV20-1, the J call TRBJ2-1, with 14 bases identical to TRBD2. Germline trimming cut 6 bases from V and 8 bases from J; bases unmatched to any gene: 6. The CDR3 is made up of 14 amino acids. Germline V gene lookup returns CDR1 DFQATT and CDR2 SNEGSKA (reference sequence). DNA of the CDR3: TGCAGTGCGAGCGGGACTAGCGGGGGCTATGAGCAGTTCTTC. It specifies CSASGTSGGYEQFF.

This clonotype has a handful of counts. The genes are TRBV12-3 or TRBV12-4 and TRBJ2-7; possibly TRBD1 or TRBD2 for D (6 bases each). The CDR3 has 14 amino acids. Trimming left V 5 bases short and J 2 bases short, with 13 bases between. CDR3 in amino acids: CASSHPGAPYEQYF. The CDR3 region has the DNA TGTGCCAGCAGTCACCCGGGGGCCCCCTACGAGCAGTACTTC.

The sample holds many counts of this clonotype. The chain links TRBV11-2 to TRBJ2-7, with D perhaps matching TRBD1 (6 bases). The germline gives CDR1 SGHAT, CDR2 FQNNGV. The CDR3 is 16 residues long. The germline V and J ends were trimmed by 5 bases and 1 base, with 18 bases remaining between them. This CDR3 reads CASSPLQGRRSYEQYF. The DNA of the CDR3 is TGTGCCAGCAGCCCATTACAGGGAAGGAGGTCCTACGAGCAGTACTTC.

This clonotype was counted only a few times. The chain employs TRBV6-5 and TRBJ2-3, with D unresolved. V was pared by 2 bases and J by 5 bases, with 11 bases between. The length of the CDR3 is 14 residues. The V gene's germline CDR1 is MNHEY and CDR2 SVGAGI. In DNA form, the CDR3 reads TGTGCCAGCAGTTACGTACGAGTTGGAGATACGCAGTATTTT. It translates to CASSYVRVGDTQYF.

The table lists this clonotype with a few counts. The J gene is TRBJ2-3, the V gene TRBV28; possibly TRBD2 for D (7 bases). Germline loops: CDR1 MDHEN, CDR2 SYDVKM. Deletions cut 8 bases from V and 10 bases from J, with 25 bases between. The CDR3 is 15 residues long. The CDR3: CASCTGGLSSSAQYF. The CDR3 nucleotides read TGTGCCAGCTGTACGGGGGGCCTCAGCTCGTCTGCGCAGTATTTT.

This clonotype was detected a few times. This chain uses TRBV12-3 or TRBV12-4 with TRBJ1-1; TRBD1 aligns across 7 bases. The junction had 3 bases not matched to a gene; V was cut back by 2 bases and J by 0 bases. The CDR3 is 15 amino acids. The CDR3 reads CASSLKGQMNTEAFF. CDR3 coding DNA: TGTGCCAGCAGTTTAAAGGGACAGATGAACACTGAAGCTTTCTTT.

The table lists this clonotype with many counts. The chain recombines TRBV6-1 with TRBJ2-5; D uncertain. Germline loops: CDR1 MNHNS, CDR2 SASEGT. V was cut by 2 bases and J by 4 bases, with 8 bases left in between. The CDR3 is made up of 13 amino acids. This CDR3 reads CASSETLRETQYF. In nucleotides, the CDR3 is TGTGCCAGCAGTGAAACCCTACGAGAGACCCAGTACTTC.

This clonotype was counted only a few times. J is TRBJ2-1 and V is TRBV5-1; 9 bases fit TRBD2. CDR1 and CDR2 from the germline V gene are SGHRS and YFSETQ. Trimming at V came to 4 bases and at J to 5 bases, leaving 7 bases not matched to a gene. This CDR3 contains 15 residues. The CDR3 here is CASSLGAGGDNEQFF. CDR3 nucleotide sequence: TGCGCCAGCAGCCTGGGGGCGGGAGGGGACAATGAGCAGTTCTTC.

This clonotype was observed a handful of times. The chain joins TRBV29-1 to TRBJ2-1; unclear D gene. Trimming cost V 3 bases and J 5 bases, with 8 bases left between them. The germline gives CDR1 SQVTM, CDR2 ANQGSEA. CDR3 length equals 12 residues. The CDR3 sequence: CSVEAVDNEQFF. CDR3 nucleotide sequence: TGCAGCGTTGAGGCAGTGGACAATGAGCAGTTCTTC.

This clonotype showed up just a few times. The chain couples TRBV4-2 to TRBJ2-1; D perhaps matches TRBD1 (5 bases). Trimming removed 0 bases at V and 1 base at J, with 10 bases between. Germline assignment: CDR1 LGHNA and CDR2 YNFKEQ. The CDR3 extends over 16 amino acids. CDR3 bases: TGTGCCAGCAGCCAAGAGAAGACAGTTTCCTACAATGAGCAGTTCTTC. Translated, it gives CASSQEKTVSYNEQFF.

This clonotype was observed a few times. The chain carries TRBV7-9 and TRBJ2-1; 8 bases fit TRBD2. Trimming cost V 5 bases and J 6 bases; bases outside gene matches: 9. CDR1 is SEHNR, CDR2 FQNEAQ, per germline (reference sequence). The CDR3 is 15 amino acids. The CDR3 nucleotides read TGTGCCAGCAGCCTTAGTAAGCGGGAGAGCAATGAGCAGTTCTTC. Protein: CASSLSKRESNEQFF.

The rearrangement joins TRBV18 to TRBJ2-2; D not resolved. This CDR3 has 13 residues. CDR1 is KGHSH, CDR2 LQKENI, per germline. Trimming removed 2 bases from V and 5 bases from J, with 6 bases in between. CDR3 residues: CASSPSQTGELFF. The CDR3 coding sequence is TGTGCCAGCTCACCAAGCCAAACCGGGGAGCTGTTTTTT.

The chain joins TRBV29-1 to TRBJ1-1; D is possibly TRBD1 (6 bases). The CDR3 loop spans 14 amino acids. Between the trimmed V and J ends, which lost 4 bases and 4 bases, there was a span of 16 bases. Germline V gene data show CDR1 as SQVTM and CDR2 as ANQGSEA. The CDR3 DNA reads as TGCAGCGTTGTAGGGGGGAGGGTCGGCACTGAAGCTTTCTTT. Its translation: CSVVGGRVGTEAFF. Combining the CDR3 with reference TRBV29-1 and TRBJ1-1 gives the whole variable domain SAVISQKPSRDICQRGTSLTIQCQVDSQVTMMFWYRQQPGQSLTLIATANQGSEATYESGFVIDKFPISRPNLTFSTLTVSNMSPEDSSIYLCSVVGGRVGTEAFFGQGTRLTVV.

The chain carries TRBV15 and TRBJ1-4; no reliable D call. CDR3 size: 15 residues. V lost 3 bases, J lost 5 bases, and 13 bases lay in between. CDR1 is LNHNV and CDR2 is YYDKDF in the germline V gene (reference sequence). CDR3 nucleotide sequence: TGTGCCACCAGCAGGAAAGGACTGGGGAATGAAAAACTGTTTTTT. It is translated as CATSRKGLGNEKLFF.

This clonotype was seen only a few times. The genes are TRBV28 and TRBJ1-5; D is possibly TRBD1 (6 bases). V lost 3 bases, J lost 0 bases, and 12 bases lay in between. The CDR3 is 16 residues long. Germline CDR1 MDHEN, CDR2 SYDVKM. The CDR3 sequence is CASSFLQGFSNQPQHF. The CDR3 DNA is TGTGCCAGCAGTTTCCTACAGGGTTTTAGCAATCAGCCCCAGCATTTT.

As regards this clonotype: Given a much more abundant clone one base away, this may be a read error. No conserved phenylalanine or tryptophan is present at the end of the CDR3, so a read error is the likely explanation. V is TRBV10-3 and J is TRBJ2-1; 8 bases are a match to TRBD2. V was pared by 3 bases and J by 7 bases, with 11 bases of the junction left unmatched. Germline V lookup: CDR1 ENHRY, CDR2 SYGVKD. This CDR3 is built from 16 residues. CDR3 DNA sequence: TGTGCCATCAGTGATTTGCGGGAGGATTTGGGGAATGAGCAGTTCTCC. Residues: CAISDLREDLGNEQFS.

This clonotype was detected ten times or more. The chain carries TRBV3-1 and TRBJ2-2; perhaps TRBD2 as D (5 bases). From germline, CDR1 is LGHDT and CDR2 YNNKEL (reference sequence). The CDR3 totals 15 residues. V lost 0 bases and J 5 bases, leaving 10 bases between the germline ends. In DNA form, the CDR3 reads TGTGCCAGCAGCCAAGACCCCGGACTGACCGGGGAGCTGTTTTTT. Its protein is CASSQDPGLTGELFF.

This clonotype was detected a few times. The chain recombines TRBV20-1 with TRBJ2-5, with a possible D match to TRBD1 (6 bases). The V gene's germline CDR1 is DFQATT and CDR2 SNEGSKA (reference sequence). V was clipped by 6 bases and J by 5 bases, with 16 bases between them. CDR3 size: 13 residues. The CDR3: CSAAGTPGETQYF. The CDR3 DNA follows: TGCAGTGCGGCCGGGACACCGGGGGAGACCCAGTACTTC.

The chain links TRBV7-2 to TRBJ2-7, with D perhaps assigned TRBD1 or TRBD2 (5 bases each). The CDR3 has 15 residues. V shed 6 bases and J shed 0 bases, with 15 bases lying between them. CDR1 is SGHTA, CDR2 FQGNSA, per germline. CDR3 DNA: TGTGCCAGCAGTCGAGGGACGGGGCCCTCCTACGAGCAGTACTTC. Protein: CASSRGTGPSYEQYF.

The V call is TRBV6-2 or TRBV6-3, the J call TRBJ1-5; 8 nucleotides align to TRBD1. The CDR3 spans 18 residues. V was clipped by 2 bases and J by 0 bases; unmatched bases: 9. CDR1 and CDR2 from the germline V gene are MNHEY and SVGEGT. CDR3 nucleotide sequence: TGTGCCAGCAGTTACCCGACAGGGGTGGGAAATAGCAATCAGCCCCAGCATTTT. As protein: CASSYPTGVGNSNQPQHF.

This clonotype was counted only a few times. The chain carries TRBV20-1 and TRBJ1-1; D not resolved. The germline gives CDR1 DFQATT, CDR2 SNEGSKA (reference sequence). Trimming removed 3 bases from V and 3 bases from J, with 11 bases in between. The CDR3 contains 13 residues. The CDR3 coding sequence is TGCAGTGCTAGGCCCCGTCAGGACACTGAAGCTTTCTTT. Residues: CSARPRQDTEAFF.

The table lists this clonotype with many counts. This rearrangement joins TRBV20-1 to TRBJ2-7; D might be TRBD1 (6 bases). Germline V gene lookup returns CDR1 DFQATT and CDR2 SNEGSKA (reference sequence). Trimming cost V 5 bases and J 6 bases, with 20 bases left between them. CDR3 length: 14 amino acids. CDR3 residues: CSAPWGPGLGEQYF. DNA for the CDR3: TGCAGTGCTCCGTGGGGGCCCGGGCTAGGCGAGCAGTACTTC.

This clonotype has ten or more counts. V is TRBV20-1 and J is TRBJ2-1; TRBD2 agrees at 8 bases. V trimming: 8 bases; J trimming: 7 bases; junction bases outside the gene matches: 7. This CDR3 has 12 residues. Germline-derived CDR1 and CDR2 are DFQATT and SNEGSKA (reference sequence). CDR3 in amino acids: CSTMSGGNEQFF. The CDR3 region has the DNA TGCAGTACTATGAGCGGGGGTAATGAGCAGTTCTTC.

Ten or more counts support this clonotype. J is TRBJ1-2 and V is TRBV20-1; weak D call: TRBD1 (6 bases). V lost 6 bases and J 0 bases, leaving 14 bases between the germline ends. Germline V lookup: CDR1 DFQATT, CDR2 SNEGSKA (reference sequence). The CDR3 sequence is 14 residues long. The CDR3 loop is CSAIGGKANYGYTF. CDR3 bases: TGCAGTGCCATAGGGGGGAAAGCTAACTATGGCTACACCTTC.

This clonotype was observed many times. The chain recombines TRBV5-1 with TRBJ2-1; no reliable D call. V was cut by 5 bases and J by 7 bases, with 7 bases left in between. The CDR3 sequence is 11 residues long. In germline, CDR1 is SGHRS, CDR2 YFSETQ. CDR3 in DNA: TGCGCCAGCAGACGACAAAATGAGCAGTTCTTC. Protein sequence: CASRRQNEQFF.

This clonotype occurred a few times. The chain links TRBV11-2 to TRBJ2-7; tentative D call: TRBD2 (6 bases). Deletions cut 5 bases from V and 5 bases from J, with 19 bases between. Per germline, CDR1 SGHAT and CDR2 FQNNGV. CDR3 length equals 15 residues. The CDR3 DNA reads TGTGCCAGCAGCCCCCAGCCGGGGGTCCGGGACGAGCAGTACTTC. It translates to CASSPQPGVRDEQYF.